This T cell receptor beta chain was captured in a study of cytomegalovirus exposure and HLA in healthy donors. Use of 60 Vbeta and 13 Jbeta primers characterized the PCR. The data were produced by immunoSEQ multiplex PCR, yet TCRdb's version contains in-frame clones alone and is incomplete. This table holds roughly 150,000 clones, more than 70% found once. V dropped 6 bases and J dropped 1; count of bases not matched to a gene: 10. The length of the CDR3 is 17 residues. Germline lookup yields CDR1 MNHEY and CDR2 SMNVEV (reference sequence). Findings and limits, study-wide: In a later analysis, TCR beta V- and J-gene trimming showed a link to a missense DCLRE1C variant.

Remarks on this clone: Its specificity is unknown.

The donors, nominally healthy at sampling, likely had unrecorded immune exposures. The TCR sequence derives from a man in his thirties or forties in good health and CMV-seronegative. The chain employs TRBV27 and TRBJ2-1, with 9 nucleotides matching TRBD1. Source material: PBMCs. The CDR3 is CASSRLGGQGSYNEQFF. DNA of the CDR3: TGTGCCAGCAGCCGACTGGGGGGACAGGGTTCCTACAATGAGCAGTTCTTC.